A single sample gave rise to the 25 T cell receptor beta chains below, sequenced in a study of T cell responses to AZD1222 COVID-19 vaccine. Generated by immunoSEQ multiplex PCR, the TCRdb table keeps only in-frame clones and is missing some. In the table there are about 70,000 clones, 83% of which are singletons. The specimen comprised peripheral blood, sampled 28 days after the second AZD1222 dose. Receptor source: an adult who received the AZD1222 COVID-19 vaccine.

This clone is labeled as medium-sized. The V call is TRBV19, the J call TRBJ2-7; no reliable D call. Germline values: CDR1 LNHDA, CDR2 SQIVND (reference sequence). CDR3 length: 15 residues. Trimming took 7 bases from V and 3 from J, leaving 19 bases between them. The chain's CDR3 is CASNHPPAGDYEQYF. CDR3 sequence (DNA): TGTGCCAGTAATCACCCCCCGGCAGGCGACTACGAGCAGTACTTC.

About this clone itself: The junction departs from the called germline gene at one end, perhaps through a read error. The chain recombines TRBV4-1 with TRBJ2-5; D remains unclear. This CDR3 region has 13 residues. Germline loops: CDR1 MGHRA, CDR2 YSYEKL. CDR3 bases: TGCGCCAGCAGCCAAGGCGTGTTAGAGGCCCAGTACTTC. It yields the protein CASSQGVLEAQYF.

This chain uses TRBV5-6 with TRBJ1-2; 7 bases match TRBD1. CDR1 and CDR2 from the germline V gene are SGHDT and YYEEEE. Unmatched junction bases numbered 13, after V lost 4 bases and J lost 1 base. The length of the CDR3 is 17 residues. DNA for the CDR3: TGTGCCAGCAGCCTTGAACCCGGGACAGAAGTTAACTATGGCTACACCTTC. It encodes CASSLEPGTEVNYGYTF.

V usage is TRBV20-1 and J usage is TRBJ1-2; TRBD1 might be the D (6 bases). The CDR3 is 14 residues long. Germline loops: CDR1 DFQATT, CDR2 SNEGSKA (reference sequence). Trimming stripped 3 bases from V and 4 bases from J, with 15 bases between. The CDR3, as DNA: TGCAGTGCTAGTGGACAGAGAGAAGTCTATGGCTACACCTTC. Its protein product is CSASGQREVYGYTF.

In DNA, the CDR3 is TGTGCCAGCAGCCAAGATCGGGTAACTAGCACAGATACGCAGTATTTT. This encodes CASSQDRVTSTDTQYF. This chain connects TRBV14 to TRBJ2-3; D call uncertain. Per germline, CDR1 SGHDN and CDR2 FVKESK. The CDR3 contains 16 residues. Trimming left V 0 bases short and J 0 bases short, with 10 bases between.

This clone was seen just once. The J gene is TRBJ1-5, the V gene TRBV6-2 or TRBV6-3; D unclear. Trimming removed 8 bases from V and 7 bases from J, with 12 bases in between. Germline CDR1 is MNHEY and CDR2 is SVGEGT. This CDR3 spans 12 amino acids. The CDR3 spells CASGPAVQPQHF. For the CDR3, the DNA is TGTGCCAGCGGCCCAGCAGTCCAGCCCCAGCATTTT.

The chain carries TRBV4-3 and TRBJ2-5; 11 nucleotides agree with TRBD1. The V and J ends lost 0 bases and 5 bases, in that order; junction bases with no gene match: 2. The length of the CDR3 is 15 residues. CDR1 LGHNA and CDR2 YSLEER come from the germline V gene. CDR3 in DNA: TGCGCCAGCAGCCAAGAGGGACAGGGGGTGGAGACCCAGTACTTC. Its translation is CASSQEGQGVETQYF.

The gene calls are TRBV18 and TRBJ2-7, with 9 nucleotides matching TRBD1. The CDR3 has 16 amino acids. CDR1 KGHSH and CDR2 LQKENI come from the germline V gene. V trimming: 4 bases; J trimming: 9 bases; junction bases outside the gene matches: 16. The CDR3 reads CASSLYESGTGFWQYF. CDR3 sequence (DNA): TGTGCCAGCTCACTCTACGAGTCCGGGACAGGGTTCTGGCAGTACTTC.

This chain joins TRBV29-1 and TRBJ1-2, with D perhaps TRBD1 (5 bases). The CDR3 covers 15 residues. The V end lost 5 bases, the J end lost 4 bases, and 20 bases lay between the germline ends. The V gene's germline CDR1 is SQVTM and CDR2 ANQGSEA. For the CDR3, the DNA is TGCAGCGTTTGGCTTCAGAGGGGCTTTGGCTATGGCTACACCTTC. This sequence encodes CSVWLQRGFGYGYTF.

The V call is TRBV9, the J call TRBJ2-2; 7 bases agree with TRBD1. The CDR3 loop spans 15 amino acids. With 4 bases clipped from V and 7 bases from J, the junction kept 10 bases outside the gene matches. Germline-derived CDR1 and CDR2 are SGDLS and YYNGEE. The CDR3 DNA is TGTGCCAGCAGCTCTAGAGGGGGCGCGATCGGGGAGCTGTTTTTT. This encodes CASSSRGGAIGELFF.

The V gene is TRBV14, the J gene TRBJ2-5; D is tentatively TRBD1 or TRBD2 (5 bases each). This CDR3 has 15 residues. Germline-derived CDR1 and CDR2 are SGHDN and FVKESK. The V gene lost 1 base and the J gene lost 7 bases, with 16 bases spanning the gap. The CDR3 spells CASSQAAGMGVTQYF. In DNA, the CDR3 is TGTGCCAGCAGCCAAGCGGCAGGGATGGGGGTGACCCAGTACTTC.

In this sample, this clone turned up once. The chain employs TRBV7-8 and TRBJ1-1; TRBD1 agrees at 8 bases. Germline loops: CDR1 SGHVS, CDR2 FQNEAQ. V shed 11 bases, J shed 2 bases, and the junction held 13 bases outside the gene matches. The CDR3 runs 15 residues. The DNA for the CDR3 is TGTGCCTCAACGGACAGGGCTCGCGGAAACACTGAAGCTTTCTTT. Protein product: CASTDRARGNTEAFF.

The gene calls are TRBV19 and TRBJ2-3; tentatively, D is TRBD2 (6 bases). Trimming pared 5 bases from V and 2 bases from J, leaving 17 bases between. The CDR3 runs to 16 residues. Germline V gives CDR1 LNHDA, CDR2 SQIVND (reference sequence). In nucleotides, the CDR3 is TGTGCCAGTAGTCGGGCGGCGGGGTCTAACACAGATACGCAGTATTTT. Protein: CASSRAAGSNTDTQYF.

The V and J genes are TRBV18 and TRBJ2-1; D gene uncertain. Germline CDR1 and CDR2: KGHSH and LQKENI. V gave up 0 bases and J gave up 0 bases, with 3 bases separating them. This CDR3 spans 14 amino acids. CDR3 amino acids: CASSPPHSYNEQFF. CDR3 DNA: TGTGCCAGCTCACCACCCCACTCCTACAATGAGCAGTTCTTC. The full variable domain, completed using reference TRBV18 and TRBJ2-1, is NAGVMQNPRHLVRRRGQEARLRCSPMKGHSHVYWYRQLPEEGLKFMVYLQKENIIDESGMPKERFSAEFPKEGPSILRIQQVVRGDSAAYFCASSPPHSYNEQFFGPGTRLTVL.

This clone has just a few counts. This sequence joins TRBV29-1 and TRBJ2-1, with a possible D match to TRBD1 (7 bases). Trimming removed 1 base from V and 9 bases from J, with 13 bases in between. This CDR3 has 13 amino acids. Germline V gene data show CDR1 as SQVTM and CDR2 as ANQGSEA. As DNA, the CDR3 is TGCAGCGTTGAAGCGGCCAGGGGGGCTGAGCAGTTCTTC. Protein sequence: CSVEAARGAEQFF.

V is TRBV7-9 and J is TRBJ1-4; D ambiguous. The CDR3 runs 15 residues. Between the trimmed V and J ends, which lost 4 bases and 7 bases, there was a span of 16 bases. CDR1 and CDR2 (germline): SEHNR, FQNEAQ (reference sequence). The CDR3 bases are TGTGCCAGCAGCTCGTCAGGAAAGGAAGTTGAAAAACTGTTTTTT. It specifies CASSSSGKEVEKLFF.

The J gene is TRBJ1-4, the V gene TRBV6-4; D remains ambiguous. Germline CDR1 MRHNA, CDR2 SNTAGT. Trimming took off 0 bases at V and 11 bases at J, with 13 bases between the two ends. The CDR3 contains 14 residues. CDR3: CASSDSSSAGKLFF. DNA of the CDR3: TGTGCCAGCAGTGACTCGTCTTCGGCTGGGAAACTGTTTTTT.

This clone was counted only a few times. The gene calls are TRBV28 and TRBJ2-7, with D unclear. Per the germline V gene, CDR1 is MDHEN and CDR2 is SYDVKM. Trimming took 2 bases from V and 7 from J, leaving 6 bases between them. This CDR3 contains 11 residues. Here the CDR3 reads CASSLTLEQYF. CDR3 DNA: TGTGCCAGCAGTTTAACGCTAGAGCAGTACTTC.

This clone was counted a single time. The chain is built from TRBV9 and TRBJ2-7; 9 bases are a match to TRBD2. Germline CDR1 is SGDLS and CDR2 is YYNGEE. Losses at the gene ends were 0 bases for V and 11 bases for J; bases not matched to a gene: 6. The CDR3 sequence is 13 residues long. In DNA, the CDR3 is TGTGCCAGCAGCGTAGATGCGGGGGGGCAGGAGTACTTC. Encoded protein: CASSVDAGGQEYF.

In the case of this clone: One junction end disagrees with the germline gene, perhaps due to a read error. The chain employs TRBV28 and TRBJ2-4; D is possibly TRBD1 or TRBD2 (5 bases each). Germline V gene sequence: CDR1 MDHEN, CDR2 SYDVKM. CDR3 size: 15 residues. The CDR3 region has the DNA TGTGTCAGCAGGTCCATGGGGGTAGCCAAAAACATTCAGTACTTC. Its translation: CVSRSMGVAKNIQYF.

The CDR3 protein is CASRFVTGELFF. The CDR3 bases are TGTGCCAGCAGGTTCGTGACCGGGGAGCTGTTTTTT. This chain uses TRBV7-2 with TRBJ2-2; the D is unclear. The CDR3 spans 12 residues. Trimming removed 6 bases from V and 5 bases from J, with 7 bases in between. Germline V gives CDR1 SGHTA, CDR2 FQGNSA.

This rearrangement joins TRBV6-5 to TRBJ1-1; no clear D gene. This CDR3 contains 12 residues. Germline V lookup: CDR1 MNHEY, CDR2 SVGAGI. Deletions cut 7 bases from V and 5 bases from J, with 11 bases between. CDR3 region: CASKGRPTEAFF. The CDR3 region has the DNA TGTGCCAGCAAAGGCCGCCCGACTGAAGCTTTCTTT.

In nucleotides, the CDR3 is TGTGCCAGCAGTTTATCGCCGGGGTTGAACACTGAAGCTTTCTTT. Translated, it gives CASSLSPGLNTEAFF. This chain links TRBV27 with TRBJ1-1; D ambiguous. Per germline, CDR1 MNHEY and CDR2 SMNVEV (reference sequence). This CDR3 comprises 15 residues. Trimming removed 0 bases from V and 0 bases from J, with 8 bases in between.

This clone was seen a single time. J is TRBJ2-6 and V is TRBV7-9, with D perhaps assigned TRBD1 or TRBD2 (5 bases each). V was shortened by 3 bases and J by 0 bases, with 6 bases between the two germline ends. CDR3 length: 15 residues. Germline CDR1 and CDR2: SEHNR and FQNEAQ (reference sequence). The DNA of the CDR3 is TGTGCCAGCAGCTTGGGGGACTCTGGGGCCAACGTCCTGACTTTC. Its translation is CASSLGDSGANVLTF.

The chain links TRBV6-2 or TRBV6-3 to TRBJ1-5; weak D call: TRBD1 (6 bases). The CDR3 totals 16 residues. CDR1 MNHEY and CDR2 SVGEGT come from the germline V gene. V was pared by 6 bases and J by 9 bases, with 24 bases between. The CDR3 DNA reads as TGTGCCAGCAGCCCTTCGGGACAAGGGGGTCTTGGGCCCCAGCATTTT. It encodes CASSPSGQGGLGPQHF.